Listed here are 14 T cell receptor beta chains from one sample, sequenced in a study of blood T cell repertoires in COVID-19. TCRdb's copy holds only in-frame clones and misses some; the assay was immunoSEQ multiplex PCR. The data contain 210,000 or so clones, around 80% of them singletons. The sequenced material came from peripheral blood. The source is a woman older than 75 with active or convalescent COVID-19.

The CDR3 region is CASSLYGQGAGGYTF. CDR3 nucleotides: TGTGCCAGCAGTTTATACGGACAGGGGGCTGGAGGCTACACCTTC. The chain has TRBV28 and TRBJ1-2, with TRBD1 matching over 11 bases. This CDR3 is 15 amino acids long. Germline V gives CDR1 MDHEN, CDR2 SYDVKM. V dropped 1 base and J dropped 8; count of bases not matched to a gene: 6.

This chain uses TRBV7-2 with TRBJ2-5; TRBD2 might be the D (7 bases). Trimming removed 1 base at V and 2 bases at J, with 14 bases between. In germline, CDR1 is SGHTA, CDR2 FQGNSA. The CDR3 contains 16 residues. CDR3 nucleotides: TGTGCCAGCAGCTTAGGTCCGGGGGGCCTACAAGAGACCCAGTACTTC. It translates to CASSLGPGGLQETQYF. Based on the CDR3 plus reference TRBV7-2 and TRBJ2-5, the full variable domain is GAGVSQSPSNKVTEKGKDVELRCDPISGHTALYWYRQSLGQGLEFLIYFQGNSAPDKSGLPSDRFSAERTGGSVSTLTIQRTQQEDSAVYLCASSLGPGGLQETQYFGPGTRLLVL.

The chain combines TRBV27 with TRBJ1-5, with a possible D match to TRBD1 (6 bases). This CDR3 spans 14 amino acids. V lost 5 bases, J lost 4 bases, and 12 bases lay in between. Per the germline V gene, CDR1 is MNHEY and CDR2 is SMNVEV (reference sequence). The CDR3 is CASSPSTGNQPQHF. The DNA of the CDR3 is TGTGCCAGCAGTCCATCAACAGGGAATCAGCCCCAGCATTTT.

V and J are TRBV5-8 and TRBJ2-5; 7 nucleotides line up with TRBD2. The junction had 6 bases not matched to a gene; V was cut back by 2 bases and J by 5 bases. The CDR3 has 14 residues. Per germline, CDR1 SGHTS and CDR2 YDEGEE. CDR3 amino acids: CASSFPSGAETQYF. CDR3 DNA: TGTGCCAGCAGCTTCCCTAGCGGTGCGGAGACCCAGTACTTC.

CDR3 sequence reads: CATSDAGQGTYEQYF. The CDR3 bases are TGTGCCACCAGTGATGCGGGACAGGGAACCTACGAGCAGTACTTC. The chain carries TRBV24-1 and TRBJ2-7, with 9 bases identical to TRBD1. This CDR3 spans 15 amino acids. V dropped 3 bases and J dropped 2; count of bases not matched to a gene: 4. Per germline, CDR1 KGHDR and CDR2 SFDVKD.

The chain employs TRBV5-4 and TRBJ1-2; tentative D call: TRBD1 (6 bases). Germline V lookup: CDR1 SGHNT, CDR2 YYREEE (reference sequence). The CDR3 extends over 14 amino acids. The ends were cut back, 4 bases at V and 4 bases at J, with 14 bases in the middle. CDR3 nucleotides: TGTGCCAGCAGCGCCAGGGGTCGGACCTATGGCTACACCTTC. Translating it yields CASSARGRTYGYTF.

The chain is built from TRBV15 and TRBJ2-3, with D tentatively TRBD2 (6 bases). This CDR3 contains 15 residues. From germline, CDR1 is LNHNV and CDR2 YYDKDF (reference sequence). Between the trimmed V and J ends, which lost 2 bases and 6 bases, there was a span of 15 bases. CDR3 in amino acids: CATSRPGVGPDTQYF. The CDR3 DNA follows: TGTGCCACCAGCAGACCGGGGGTTGGGCCTGATACGCAGTATTTT.

This clone was detected a few times. V is TRBV6-6 and J is TRBJ1-2; possibly TRBD1 for D (6 bases). This CDR3 has 13 amino acids. Per the germline V gene, CDR1 is MNHNY and CDR2 is SVGAGI (reference sequence). V dropped 6 bases and J dropped 3 bases, with 11 bases sitting between them. In DNA, the CDR3 is TGTGCCAGCAGCCGACAGGACTACTATGGCTACACCTTC. It is translated as CASSRQDYYGYTF.

This rearrangement joins TRBV9 to TRBJ2-5, with D hard to call. Germline CDR1 and CDR2: SGDLS and YYNGEE. The V end lost 0 bases, the J end lost 4 bases, and 10 bases lay between the germline ends. The CDR3 spans 14 residues. The CDR3 reads CASSVDGSRETQYF. In nucleotides, the CDR3 is TGTGCCAGCAGCGTAGATGGTAGCAGAGAGACCCAGTACTTC.

V is TRBV4-1 and J is TRBJ1-2; no clear D. V lost 0 bases and J 8 bases, leaving 13 bases between the germline ends. The germline V gene encodes CDR1 MGHRA and CDR2 YSYEKL. The CDR3 has 14 amino acids. CDR3 sequence: CASSQDGRARGYTF. The CDR3 DNA sequence: TGCGCCAGCAGCCAAGATGGGAGGGCTAGGGGCTACACCTTC.

The sample holds one count of this clone. The J gene is TRBJ1-1, the V gene TRBV5-1; D may be TRBD1 (6 bases). V shed 4 bases and J shed 0 bases, with 16 bases lying between them. From germline, CDR1 is SGHRS and CDR2 YFSETQ. The CDR3 is 16 residues long. Here the CDR3 reads CASSPQGTTMNTEAFF. CDR3 coding DNA: TGCGCCAGCAGCCCCCAGGGGACCACTATGAACACTGAAGCTTTCTTT. The whole variable domain, remainder taken from reference TRBV5-1 and TRBJ1-1, is KAGVTQTPRYLIKTRGQQVTLSCSPISGHRSVSWYQQTPGQGLQFLFEYFSETQRNKGNFPGRFSGRQFSNSRSEMNVSTLELGDSALYLCASSPQGTTMNTEAFFGQGTRLTVV.

CDR3 residues: CATSIGTAIDYTF. As DNA, the CDR3 is TGTGCCACCTCGATCGGGACAGCTATCGACTACACCTTC. V gene TRBV13 combines with J gene TRBJ1-2; 7 bases match TRBD1. The junction had 15 bases not matched to a gene; V was cut back by 10 bases and J by 10 bases. The germline V gene has CDR1 PRHDT and CDR2 FYEKMQ (reference sequence). CDR3 size: 13 residues.

J is TRBJ2-3 and V is TRBV23-1; the D is unclear. TRBV23-1 counts as an open reading frame of uncertain function. There are 13 residues in the CDR3. V shed 1 base and J shed 4 bases, with 6 bases lying between them. CDR3 nucleotides: TGCGCCAGCAGTCAATACTTCCCAGATACGCAGTATTTT. Protein: CASSQYFPDTQYF.

The CDR3 loop reads CASSLYPSYLSGGAGEQFF. In DNA form, the CDR3 reads TGCGCCAGCAGCTTGTACCCCTCTTATCTCAGCGGGGGGGCTGGTGAGCAGTTCTTC. The chain has TRBV5-1 and TRBJ2-1; 10 nucleotides line up with TRBD2. V was clipped by 1 base and J by 9 bases; unmatched bases: 19. Germline CDR1 is SGHRS and CDR2 is YFSETQ. The CDR3 consists of 19 residues. The whole variable domain, remainder taken from reference TRBV5-1 and TRBJ2-1, is KAGVTQTPRYLIKTRGQQVTLSCSPISGHRSVSWYQQTPGQGLQFLFEYFSETQRNKGNFPGRFSGRQFSNSRSEMNVSTLELGDSALYLCASSLYPSYLSGGAGEQFFGPGTRLTVL.